This TCR beta chain was sequenced in a study of blood T cell repertoires in COVID-19. Study-wide context: Sites across the United States, Italy and Spain contributed samples from acute and convalescent COVID-19. T cells, B-cell-depleted T cells, or PBMCs provided the cDNA or gDNA that served as material.

Authors' analysis steps: Amplified reference gene primers provided the basis for estimating nucleated cell counts. Measured with immunoSEQ multiplex PCR; TCRdb has only the in-frame clones, and not every one. The DNA gave D and trimming, while V, J and clone size come from that table. The table records over 130,000 clones, 65% to 80% of them present only once. This clone was observed a single time. V gave up 4 bases and J gave up 4 bases, with 8 bases separating them. The CDR3 is made up of 13 amino acids. Looked up from germline, CDR1 is KGHDR and CDR2 is SFDVKD. The sequenced sample consisted of peripheral blood. The chain uses TRBV24-1 and TRBJ2-3; tentative D call: TRBD1 (6 bases). The clonotype originates from a man aged 50-59 years with acute or convalescent COVID-19. The CDR3 sequence is CATSESGADTQYF. The CDR3 coding sequence is TGTGCCACCAGTGAATCAGGGGCAGATACGCAGTATTTT.